This paragraph covers one T cell receptor beta chain sequence. The data were taken from a study of identical twins. TCRdb fed the 5' RACE reads into MiXCR, producing one record per CDR3 protein. The sample carries some 240,000 distinct CDR3 sequences, 10% to 13% recorded once. V was shortened by 3 bases and J by 2 bases, with 12 bases between the two germline ends. The CDR3 totals 15 residues. Germline CDR1 reads SNHLY; CDR2 reads FYNNEI. Sequencing was carried out using memory T cells sorted from blood. The receptor's source is a man aged 50-59 years in good health. The J gene is TRBJ2-3, the V gene TRBV2; weak D call: TRBD1 (6 bases). The CDR3 DNA sequence: TGTGCCAGCAGTGATCAGGGGAAGGTCACAGATACGCAGTATTTT. It translates to CASSDQGKVTDTQYF.